The clone carrying this TCR beta chain was counted at least ten times. The antigen is unknown. One entry per CDR3 protein results from TCRdb running MiXCR on the 5' RACE reads. Of more than 90,000 distinct CDR3 sequences in the sample, roughly 8.9% were seen once. Germline V gene data show CDR1 as DFQATT and CDR2 as SNEGSKA (reference sequence). The CDR3 has 17 amino acids. Unmatched junction bases numbered 7, after V lost 1 base and J lost 1 base. This specimen comes from a study of T cells after yellow fever vaccination. On the study more broadly: SMART-Seq v4 Ultra Low Input handled preparation of low-cell-number fractions.

Regarding the study as a whole: Reappearance after the booster was seen for most primary-vaccination clones, at 96% CD4 and roughly 90% CD8.

The sequenced sample was CD8+ T cells sorted from PBMCs, obtained 45 days after the yellow fever booster vaccination. The chain couples TRBV20-1 to TRBJ2-1; TRBD2 matches at 10 bases. This clonotype was obtained from a man aged 25-45 years who received the YFV17D yellow fever vaccine. CDR3 sequence: CSARGLAGDPSYNEQFF. In DNA, the CDR3 is TGCAGTGCTAGAGGCCTAGCGGGAGACCCTTCCTACAATGAGCAGTTCTTC.